This T cell receptor (beta chain) was captured in a study of T cell repertoires and HLA-DP antigens (dated by TCRdb to between 2018 and 2020). For the wider study: An in vitro model of CD4+ T cell alloreactivity against allogeneic HLA-DP presented by transduced HeLa cells was used in the study. One alloantigen differed from self by one peptide-binding groove amino acid, whereas the other differed by ten, modelling structurally similar versus dissimilar alloantigens. The three donors were two male and one female, with ages ranging from the 18-to-29 to the 60-to-69 age band. On average, 218.4 ng of DNA went in for sorted CD137+CD4+ samples, versus 1,000 to 1,500 ng for pre-culture CD4+ samples.

Magnetic bead negative selection was used to isolate untouched CD4+ T cells from Ficoll-separated PBMC, with an average purity of 97.7%. Magnetic beads were used to isolate untouched CD4+ T cells from Ficoll-separated PBMC, giving roughly 98% purity with negligible CD8+ contamination. Peripheral blood mononuclear cells were supplied by the buffy coats of a few healthy blood donors, who served as the study donors. CMV seronegative status was shared by all three donors. Genomic DNA was extracted with the DNeasy Blood & Tissue Kit. Genomic DNA from sorted CD137+CD4+ cells and from pre-culture CD4+ baseline samples of each subject was subjected to TCRB sequencing. What the study reported, not specific to this receptor: Clones undetected before culture had an average cumulative frequency of approximately 35% against one allele and around 48% against the other. Naive and memory CD4+ repertoires were not analysed separately. Limitations were identified as the inclusion of only a few donors, the use of a non-physiological HeLa antigen-presenting system, and the use of total CD4+ responder cells. Sorted CD137+ cells showed similar clonality against both alloantigens (around 0.4), much higher than the clonality of pre-culture samples (around 0.04).

This clone was seen only once. Its antigen is still unknown. A read error may produce the germline difference seen at one junction end. TCRB CDR3 regions were amplified with the immunoSEQ multiplex PCR using forward primers for 54 TRBV segments and reverse primers for 13 TRBJ segments. Pre-culture CD4+ samples were sequenced at deep resolution, targeting roughly 190,000 T cell genomes. Sequencing of the amplicons was done on an Illumina HiSeq System, giving 87 bp reads that spanned the CDR3. Regarding the original processing steps: PCR and sequencing errors in the reads were corrected, and CDR3 regions were defined by aligning to IMGT reference sequences. Synthetic template pools were used to estimate template counts and unique rearrangement counts. Clonality was computed by subtracting Pielou's evenness from 1. Richness was estimated with the Daley-Smith estimator. Morisita's index served as the measure of repertoire overlap. A clone counted as low-abundance if it appeared in cultured samples but went undetected in the pre-culture repertoire of the same donor. Here the immuneACCESS table is served through TCRdb, limited to in-frame sequences with V and J called. Missing clones are a known gap in these copies; in checked studies unresolved V genes cover under half, and the rest lacks a known reason. D and trimming come from the DNA, and the V and J calls and clone size come from that table. This sample gives approximately 100,000 clones in total; roughly nine tenths of them show up just once. The ten largest clones represent 1.7% of the sample.

The CDR3 contains 13 residues, cysteine and phenylalanine counted. Only the CDR3 DNA stays, 39 bases, in frame from base 1. The germline V gene sets CDR1 to SGHVS and CDR2 to FNYEAQ. This TCR was sampled from a man aged 50 or older in good health and CMV-seronegative. The sequence is built from TRBV7-6 and TRBJ2-7, with no reliable assignment of the D segment. Sequencing was performed on CD4+ T cells from PBMCs. For the CDR3, the sequence is CAGSQIFGYEQYF. The nucleotide sequence is given as TGTGCCGGCAGCCAAATCTTCGGCTACGAGCAGTACTTC.